The 26 T cell receptor beta chains listed next were all sequenced from one sample in a study of cytomegalovirus exposure and HLA in healthy donors. The PCR made use of 60 Vbeta and 13 Jbeta primers. The table came from immunoSEQ multiplex PCR; TCRdb's copy has only in-frame clones and leaves some out. The sample gives 130,000 to 150,000 clones, around four fifths of which show up once; approximately 1.3% is in the top ten. Sequencing was done on a sample of PBMCs. These receptors originate from a male donor in good health and CMV-seropositive.

The V call is TRBV5-1, the J call TRBJ2-1, with D maybe TRBD2 (5 bases). Germline CDR1 reads SGHRS; CDR2 reads YFSETQ. V was pared by 0 bases and J by 0 bases, with 10 bases between. The CDR3 covers 16 residues. The CDR3 nucleotides read TGCGCCAGCAGCTTGGGGACTCATAGCTCCTACAATGAGCAGTTCTTC. The encoded protein is CASSLGTHSSYNEQFF.

This chain joins TRBV7-3 and TRBJ1-2; 8 bases are shared with TRBD1. The germline V gene encodes CDR1 SGHTA and CDR2 FQGTGA. J lost 2 bases, V lost 5 bases, and 4 bases had no gene match. The CDR3 covers 14 residues. The CDR3 sequence is CASSARQGNYGYTF. The CDR3 DNA reads TGTGCCAGCAGCGCCCGACAGGGGAACTATGGCTACACCTTC.

V usage is TRBV5-6 and J usage is TRBJ2-7; no reliable D call. Germline CDR1 SGHDT, CDR2 YYEEEE. This CDR3 contains 13 residues. Trimming cost V 1 base and J 4 bases, with 9 bases left between them. CDR3 nucleotide sequence: TGTGCCAGCAGCTTGAACAGTGGGTACGAGCAGTACTTC. Translated, it gives CASSLNSGYEQYF.

This clone was seen a few times. This chain uses TRBV9 with TRBJ2-7; no clear D gene. With 0 bases removed from V and 3 bases from J, the gap between germline ends came to 13 bases. Germline lookup yields CDR1 SGDLS and CDR2 YYNGEE. This CDR3 contains 15 residues. CDR3 residues: CASSVGPSGVYEQYF. As DNA, the CDR3 is TGTGCCAGCAGCGTAGGGCCAAGTGGAGTCTACGAGCAGTACTTC.

J is TRBJ2-5 and V is TRBV4-3; no reliable D call. The J call may be in error: the DNA end matches TRBJ2-7 better. CDR3 length: 14 residues. Germline V lookup: CDR1 LGHNA, CDR2 YSLEER. This CDR3 is CASSQDRGDYEQYF. The DNA of the CDR3 is TGCGCCAGCAGCCAAGATAGAGGAGACTACGAGCAGTACTTC.

The V gene is TRBV19, the J gene TRBJ2-1, with a weak D call TRBD2 (6 bases). CDR1 and CDR2 from the germline V gene are LNHDA and SQIVND (reference sequence). The CDR3 is 13 amino acids. V lost 5 bases to trimming and J lost 4 bases, with 9 bases between them. CDR3: CASSPGVYNEQFF. The CDR3 bases are TGTGCCAGTAGTCCGGGAGTATACAATGAGCAGTTCTTC. The full variable domain, rest sourced from reference TRBV19 and TRBJ2-1, is DGGITQSPKYLFRKEGQNVTLSCEQNLNHDAMYWYRQDPGQGLRLIYYSQIVNDFQKGDIAEGYSVSREKKESFPLTVTSAQKNPTAFYLCASSPGVYNEQFFGPGTRLTVL.

This clone has just a few counts. Different DNA sequences within this sample yield the same CDR3. This chain uses TRBV5-1 with TRBJ1-1; unclear D gene. V dropped 7 bases and J dropped 1 base, with 11 bases sitting between them. The CDR3 runs to 13 residues. The V gene's germline CDR1 is SGHRS and CDR2 YFSETQ. As DNA, the CDR3 is TGCGCCAGCTCTCCCCAGGAGAACACTGAAGCTTTCTTT. Its translation is CASSPQENTEAFF.

The rearrangement joins TRBV5-1 to TRBJ2-3, with 10 nucleotides matching TRBD1. Germline CDR1 is SGHRS and CDR2 is YFSETQ. Losses at the gene ends were 4 bases for V and 5 bases for J; bases not matched to a gene: 4. The CDR3 is made up of 14 amino acids. The CDR3 DNA reads as TGCGCCAGCAGCGCCGGGACAGGGGAAGATACGCAGTATTTT. It is translated as CASSAGTGEDTQYF.

In DNA form, the CDR3 reads TGCGCCAGCAGCCAAGGAATAGGGCGGGAGGGTTCCTACGAGCAGTACTTC. Its protein product is CASSQGIGREGSYEQYF. The V gene is TRBV4-3, the J gene TRBJ2-7; 9 bases align to TRBD2. Losses at the gene ends were 1 base for V and 1 base for J; bases not matched to a gene: 8. Looked up from germline, CDR1 is LGHNA and CDR2 is YSLEER. The CDR3 runs 17 residues.

The chain joins TRBV28 to TRBJ2-2, with 14 nucleotides matching TRBD2. The CDR3 is 16 residues long. The J segment lost 8 bases and the V segment lost 5 bases, leaving 7 bases of the junction unmatched. Germline lookup yields CDR1 MDHEN and CDR2 SYDVKM. CDR3 in amino acids: CASSAGLAGVRGELFF. The DNA for the CDR3 is TGTGCCAGCAGTGCGGGACTAGCGGGAGTACGAGGGGAGCTGTTTTTT.

The chain recombines TRBV5-1 with TRBJ2-7, with no clear D. This CDR3 spans 13 amino acids. In germline, CDR1 is SGHRS, CDR2 YFSETQ. Deletions cut 0 bases from V and 3 bases from J, with 7 bases between. The CDR3: CASSLDSFYEQYF. CDR3 nucleotides: TGCGCCAGCAGCTTGGATTCCTTCTACGAGCAGTACTTC.

The chain uses TRBV18 and TRBJ1-1; D is perhaps TRBD1 (6 bases). Trimming cost V 4 bases and J 2 bases, with 14 bases left between them. Per germline, CDR1 KGHSH and CDR2 LQKENI. The CDR3 loop spans 15 amino acids. The CDR3 DNA follows: TGTGCCAGCTCACTACAGGGACAACGAAACACTGAAGCTTTCTTT. Its translation is CASSLQGQRNTEAFF.

The rearrangement uses TRBV5-1 and TRBJ2-5; 7 nucleotides agree with TRBD1. The CDR3 consists of 15 residues. The germline V gene encodes CDR1 SGHRS and CDR2 YFSETQ. J gave up 5 bases and V 0 bases, and 7 bases lay outside the gene matches. CDR3 sequence reads: CASSLEGGRWETQYF. DNA of the CDR3: TGCGCCAGCAGCTTGGAAGGGGGCCGCTGGGAGACCCAGTACTTC.

The gene calls are TRBV5-1 and TRBJ2-5; 13 bases are a match to TRBD2. This CDR3 contains 16 residues. Looked up from germline, CDR1 is SGHRS and CDR2 is YFSETQ. The V gene end was trimmed by 4 bases and the J gene end by 4 bases; junction bases not matched to a gene: 7. As DNA, the CDR3 is TGCGCCAGCAGCACAGGGACTAGCGGGGCTGGAGAGACCCAGTACTTC. It encodes CASSTGTSGAGETQYF.

The chain uses TRBV7-6 and TRBJ1-4; 7 bases map to TRBD1. V lost 4 bases, J lost 8 bases, and 13 bases stayed unmatched. Germline CDR1 SGHVS, CDR2 FNYEAQ. The CDR3 is made up of 16 amino acids. The CDR3 DNA reads as TGTGCCAGCAGCTCCCCATACAGGGGCAAAGGAGAAAAACTGTTTTTT. This gives the protein CASSSPYRGKGEKLFF.

The chain uses TRBV7-2 and TRBJ1-2, with TRBD1 matching over 9 bases. After removal of 7 bases from V and 0 bases from J, the junction contained 9 bases not matched to a gene. Germline-derived CDR1 and CDR2 are SGHTA and FQGNSA. The CDR3 is 16 amino acids. The CDR3 DNA follows: TGTGCCAGCACTCTACCGACAGGGGGAGCTAACTATGGCTACACCTTC. Translation gives CASTLPTGGANYGYTF.

This clone was detected only a few times. The rearrangement joins TRBV25-1 to TRBJ2-7; a weak D match, TRBD1 (5 bases). Germline lookup yields CDR1 MGHDK and CDR2 SYGVNS. The CDR3 totals 10 residues. Trimming shortened V by 7 bases and J by 5 bases, and 6 bases separated the two germline ends. CDR3 in amino acids: CASKGNEQYF. CDR3 bases: TGTGCCAGCAAGGGGAACGAGCAGTACTTC.

The chain couples TRBV19 to TRBJ1-5; D ambiguous. V lost 3 bases and J lost 4, with 10 bases in between. From germline, CDR1 is LNHDA and CDR2 SQIVND (reference sequence). This CDR3 comprises 14 residues. The CDR3 coding sequence is TGTGCCAGTAGTATGATTGGGCAGAATCAGCCCCAGCATTTT. This gives the protein CASSMIGQNQPQHF.

In its sample, this clone was seen a few times. The chain joins TRBV7-9 to TRBJ1-2; D may be TRBD1 (6 bases). The V gene's germline CDR1 is SEHNR and CDR2 FQNEAQ (reference sequence). There are 15 residues in the CDR3. V was pared by 1 base and J by 3 bases, with 12 bases between. CDR3 bases: TGTGCCAGCAGCTTAGGAACAGGGACCCACTATGGCTACACCTTC. Translating it yields CASSLGTGTHYGYTF.

The CDR3 nucleotides are TGTGCCAGCACCCAAGGCGGGGTGGCTAATGAAAAACTGTTTTTT. Translating gives CASTQGGVANEKLFF. The gene calls are TRBV6-5 and TRBJ1-4, with D unresolved. The V gene lost 7 bases and the J gene lost 3 bases, with 15 bases spanning the gap. The germline V gene has CDR1 MNHEY and CDR2 SVGAGI. The CDR3 extends over 15 amino acids.

The chain couples TRBV2 to TRBJ2-3; TRBD1 is a possible D gene (5 bases). CDR1 and CDR2 (germline): SNHLY, FYNNEI. CDR3 length: 14 amino acids. The V gene lost 5 bases and the J gene lost 1 base, with 10 bases spanning the gap. CDR3 sequence (DNA): TGTGCCAGCAGTTCAGGGTGGGGCACAGATACGCAGTATTTT. It specifies CASSSGWGTDTQYF.

The chain uses TRBV7-9 and TRBJ1-1; TRBD1 matches at 7 bases. Trimming removed 6 bases from V and 6 bases from J; junction bases left unmatched: 7. Germline CDR1 reads SEHNR; CDR2 reads FQNEAQ (reference sequence). The CDR3 has 13 residues. The CDR3, as DNA: TGTGCCAGCAGAGAGGGACAGACCCCTGAAGCTTTCTTT. This encodes CASREGQTPEAFF.

The chain has TRBV5-1 and TRBJ2-5, with 7 nucleotides matching TRBD2. The CDR3 consists of 14 residues. CDR1 SGHRS and CDR2 YFSETQ come from the germline V gene. The ends lost 4 bases at V and 0 bases at J; junction bases unmatched: 3. The CDR3 DNA reads as TGCGCCAGCAGCCCCGGGACTAACCAAGAGACCCAGTACTTC. Encoded protein: CASSPGTNQETQYF.

This rearrangement joins TRBV25-1 to TRBJ1-2, with a possible D match to TRBD1 (6 bases). CDR1 is MGHDK, CDR2 SYGVNS, per germline. CDR3 length equals 15 residues. V lost 6 bases, J lost 5 bases, and 19 bases lay in between. The CDR3 is CASSTRGEPPYGYTF. CDR3 coding DNA: TGTGCCAGCAGCACCAGGGGCGAACCCCCATATGGCTACACCTTC.

The chain carries TRBV25-1 and TRBJ2-3; possible D gene TRBD2, 6 bases. V dropped 6 bases and J dropped 3 bases, with 16 bases sitting between them. The CDR3 runs to 15 residues. Germline-derived CDR1 and CDR2 are MGHDK and SYGVNS. The CDR3 here is CASRPGGRGTDTQYF. The CDR3 nucleotides read TGTGCCAGCAGGCCCGGGGGACGAGGTACAGATACGCAGTATTTT.

In regard to this clone: Germline and junction disagree at one end, which may indicate a read error. The V and J genes are TRBV5-1 and TRBJ1-2; the match to TRBD1 covers 12 bases. This CDR3 is 14 amino acids long. Germline CDR1 and CDR2: SGHRS and YFSETQ. The CDR3 DNA sequence: TGCGCCAGCACCGGGACAGGGGGCTTCGATGGCTACCCCTTC. Translating gives CASTGTGGFDGYPF.